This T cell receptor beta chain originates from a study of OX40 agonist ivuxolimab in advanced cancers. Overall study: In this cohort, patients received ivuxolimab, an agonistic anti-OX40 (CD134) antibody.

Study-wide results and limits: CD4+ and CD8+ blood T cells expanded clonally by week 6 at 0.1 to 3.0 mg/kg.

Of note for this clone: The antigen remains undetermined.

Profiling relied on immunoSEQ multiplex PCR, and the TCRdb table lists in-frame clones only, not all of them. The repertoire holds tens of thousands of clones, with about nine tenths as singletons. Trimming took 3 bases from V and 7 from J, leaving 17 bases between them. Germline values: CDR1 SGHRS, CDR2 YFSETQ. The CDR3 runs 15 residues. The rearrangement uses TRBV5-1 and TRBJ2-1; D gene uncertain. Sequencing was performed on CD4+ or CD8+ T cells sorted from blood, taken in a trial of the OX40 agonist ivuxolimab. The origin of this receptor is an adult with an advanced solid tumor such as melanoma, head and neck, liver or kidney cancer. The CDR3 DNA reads TGCGCCAGCAGCTGGGCCCCAGGAATGGAGAATGAGCAGTTCTTC. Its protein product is CASSWAPGMENEQFF.